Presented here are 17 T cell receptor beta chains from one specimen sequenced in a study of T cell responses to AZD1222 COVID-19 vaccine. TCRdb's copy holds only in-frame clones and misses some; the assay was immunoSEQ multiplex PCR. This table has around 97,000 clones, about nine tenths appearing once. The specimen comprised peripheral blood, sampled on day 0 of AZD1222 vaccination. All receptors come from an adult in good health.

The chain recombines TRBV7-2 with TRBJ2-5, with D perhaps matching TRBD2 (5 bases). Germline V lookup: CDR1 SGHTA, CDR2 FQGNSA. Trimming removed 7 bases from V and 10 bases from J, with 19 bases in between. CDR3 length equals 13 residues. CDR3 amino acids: CASTPDPRGDQYF. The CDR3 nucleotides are TGTGCCAGCACTCCAGACCCTCGGGGAGACCAGTACTTC. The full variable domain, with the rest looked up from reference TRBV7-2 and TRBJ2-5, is GAGVSQSPSNKVTEKGKDVELRCDPISGHTALYWYRQSLGQGLEFLIYFQGNSAPDKSGLPSDRFSAERTGGSVSTLTIQRTQQEDSAVYLCASTPDPRGDQYFGPGTRLLVL.

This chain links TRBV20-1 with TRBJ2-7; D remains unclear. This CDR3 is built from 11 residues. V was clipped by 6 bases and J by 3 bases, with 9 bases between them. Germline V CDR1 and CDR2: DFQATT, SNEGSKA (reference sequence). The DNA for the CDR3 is TGCAGTGCCCCGGTTTTCTACGAGCAGTACTTC. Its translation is CSAPVFYEQYF.

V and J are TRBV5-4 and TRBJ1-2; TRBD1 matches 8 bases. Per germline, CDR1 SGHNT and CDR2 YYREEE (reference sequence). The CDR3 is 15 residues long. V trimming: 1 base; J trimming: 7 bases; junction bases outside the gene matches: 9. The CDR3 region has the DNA TGTGCCAGCAGCTTGTCTCGGGACAGGAGGAGTGGCTACACCTTC. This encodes CASSLSRDRRSGYTF.

The CDR3 here is CASSRDRTGSSYEQYF. Here the CDR3 DNA reads TGTGCCAGCAGTCGAGACCGGACAGGGAGCTCCTACGAGCAGTACTTC. The rearrangement uses TRBV7-2 and TRBJ2-7; TRBD1 aligns across 8 bases. Germline V gene sequence: CDR1 SGHTA, CDR2 FQGNSA. The CDR3 sequence is 16 residues long. The J segment lost 0 bases and the V segment lost 6 bases, leaving 10 bases of the junction unmatched. Together with reference TRBV7-2 and TRBJ2-7, the CDR3 gives the full variable domain: GAGVSQSPSNKVTEKGKDVELRCDPISGHTALYWYRQSLGQGLEFLIYFQGNSAPDKSGLPSDRFSAERTGGSVSTLTIQRTQQEDSAVYLCASSRDRTGSSYEQYFGPGTRLTVT.

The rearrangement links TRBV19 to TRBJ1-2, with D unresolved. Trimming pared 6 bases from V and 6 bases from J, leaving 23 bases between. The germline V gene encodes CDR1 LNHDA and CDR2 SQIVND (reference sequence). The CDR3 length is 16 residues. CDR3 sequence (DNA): TGTGCCAGTAGAGATCCCGGGTTCACTCAACGGGATGGCTACACCTTC. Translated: CASRDPGFTQRDGYTF.

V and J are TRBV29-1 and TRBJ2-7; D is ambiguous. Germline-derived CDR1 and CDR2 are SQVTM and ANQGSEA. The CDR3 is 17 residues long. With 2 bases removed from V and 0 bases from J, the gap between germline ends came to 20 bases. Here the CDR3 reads CSVERPDGNYNSYEQYF. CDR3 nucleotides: TGCAGCGTTGAACGTCCCGACGGCAACTACAACTCCTACGAGCAGTACTTC.

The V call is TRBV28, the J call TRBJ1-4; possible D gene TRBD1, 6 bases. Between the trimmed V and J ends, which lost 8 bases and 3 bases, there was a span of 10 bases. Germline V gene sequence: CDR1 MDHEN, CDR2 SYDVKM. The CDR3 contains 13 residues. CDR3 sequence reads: CASEGGANEKLFF. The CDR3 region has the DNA TGTGCCAGCGAAGGGGGGGCTAATGAAAAACTGTTTTTT.

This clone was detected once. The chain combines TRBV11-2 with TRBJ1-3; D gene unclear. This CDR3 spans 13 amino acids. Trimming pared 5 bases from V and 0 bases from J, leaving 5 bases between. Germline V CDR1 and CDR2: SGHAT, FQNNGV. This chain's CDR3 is CASSRSSGNTIYF. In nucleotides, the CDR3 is TGTGCCAGCAGCCGAAGCTCTGGAAACACCATATATTTT.

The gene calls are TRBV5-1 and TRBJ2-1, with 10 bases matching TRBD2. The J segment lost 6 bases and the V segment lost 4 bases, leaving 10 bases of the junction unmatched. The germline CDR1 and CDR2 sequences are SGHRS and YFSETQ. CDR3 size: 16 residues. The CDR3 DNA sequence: TGCGCCAGCAGCGGGGCAGGAGCGGGAGGGTTCAATGAGCAGTTCTTC. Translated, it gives CASSGAGAGGFNEQFF.

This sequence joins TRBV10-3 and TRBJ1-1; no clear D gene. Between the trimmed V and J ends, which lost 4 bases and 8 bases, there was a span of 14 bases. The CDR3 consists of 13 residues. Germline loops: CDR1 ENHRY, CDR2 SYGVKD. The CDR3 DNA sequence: TGTGCCATCAGTGTAGGGTCTTCGTACGAAGCTTTCTTT. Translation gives CAISVGSSYEAFF.

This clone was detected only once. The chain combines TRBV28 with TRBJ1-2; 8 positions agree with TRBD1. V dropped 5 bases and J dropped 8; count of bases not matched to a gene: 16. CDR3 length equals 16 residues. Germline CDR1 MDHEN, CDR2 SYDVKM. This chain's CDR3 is CASSPPPGQGANGYTF. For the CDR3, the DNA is TGTGCCAGCAGTCCACCCCCCGGACAGGGAGCTAACGGCTACACCTTC.

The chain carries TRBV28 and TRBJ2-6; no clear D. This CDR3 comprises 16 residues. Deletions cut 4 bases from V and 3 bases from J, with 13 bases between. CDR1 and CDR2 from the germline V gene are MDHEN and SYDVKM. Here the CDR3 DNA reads TGTGCCAGCAGTTGGGTGCCCGGCTTTGGGGCCAACGTCCTGACTTTC. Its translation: CASSWVPGFGANVLTF.

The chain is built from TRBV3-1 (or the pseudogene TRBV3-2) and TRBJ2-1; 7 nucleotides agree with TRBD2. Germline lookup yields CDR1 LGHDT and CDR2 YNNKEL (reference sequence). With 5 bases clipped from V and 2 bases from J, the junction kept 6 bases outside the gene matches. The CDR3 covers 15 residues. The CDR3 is CASSSGTITYNEQFF. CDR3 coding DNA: TGTGCCAGCAGCTCCGGGACTATCACCTACAATGAGCAGTTCTTC.

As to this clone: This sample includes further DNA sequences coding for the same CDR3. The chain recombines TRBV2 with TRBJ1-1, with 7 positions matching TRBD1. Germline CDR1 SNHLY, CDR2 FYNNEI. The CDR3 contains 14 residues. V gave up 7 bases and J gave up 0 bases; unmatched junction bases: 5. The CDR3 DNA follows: TGTGCCAGCACCCGTACAGGGGTGAACACTGAAGCTTTCTTT. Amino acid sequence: CASTRTGVNTEAFF.

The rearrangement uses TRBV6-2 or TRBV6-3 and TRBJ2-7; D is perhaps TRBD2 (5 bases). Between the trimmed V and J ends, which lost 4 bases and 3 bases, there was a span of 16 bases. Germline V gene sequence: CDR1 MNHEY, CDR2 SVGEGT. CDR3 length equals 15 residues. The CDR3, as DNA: TGTGCCAGCAGTTCAAACCCTTCGAGGGTCTACGAGCAGTACTTC. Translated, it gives CASSSNPSRVYEQYF.

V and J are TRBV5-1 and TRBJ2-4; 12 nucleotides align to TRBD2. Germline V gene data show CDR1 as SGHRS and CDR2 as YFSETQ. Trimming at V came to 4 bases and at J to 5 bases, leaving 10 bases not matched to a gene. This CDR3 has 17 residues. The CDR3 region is CASSPTGTSGRQNIQYF. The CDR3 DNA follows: TGCGCCAGCAGCCCTACGGGCACTAGCGGGAGGCAAAACATTCAGTACTTC. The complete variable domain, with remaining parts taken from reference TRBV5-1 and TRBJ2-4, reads KAGVTQTPRYLIKTRGQQVTLSCSPISGHRSVSWYQQTPGQGLQFLFEYFSETQRNKGNFPGRFSGRQFSNSRSEMNVSTLELGDSALYLCASSPTGTSGRQNIQYFGAGTRLSVL.

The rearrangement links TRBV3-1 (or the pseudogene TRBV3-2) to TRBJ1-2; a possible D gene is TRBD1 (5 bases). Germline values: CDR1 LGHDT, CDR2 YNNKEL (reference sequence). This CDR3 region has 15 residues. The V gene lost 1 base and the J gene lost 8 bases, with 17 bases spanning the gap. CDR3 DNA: TGTGCCAGCAGCCAAGGACAGACCCTGGGGCGGGGCTACACCTTC. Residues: CASSQGQTLGRGYTF.